A single sample gave rise to the 29 T cell receptor beta chains below, sequenced in a study of glioma-infiltrating T cells after dendritic cell vaccination. Using immunoSEQ multiplex PCR, the repertoire was profiled, and TCRdb retains in-frame clones only, with some absent. The data hold around 60,000 clones, with approximately 86% observed a single time. Time point of the sample: after dendritic cell vaccination, including at tumor progression/relapse. Here the sequenced sample was blood, taken after dendritic cell vaccination. Receptors originate from a human donor with glioblastoma.

The sample holds one count of this clone. The chain is built from TRBV2 and TRBJ2-7, with D tentatively TRBD1 (6 bases). CDR1 SNHLY and CDR2 FYNNEI come from the germline V gene. CDR3 size: 13 residues. Trimming shortened V by 5 bases and J by 0 bases, and 8 bases separated the two germline ends. The CDR3 loop reads CASSWDTSYEQYF. In DNA form, the CDR3 reads TGTGCCAGCAGTTGGGACACCTCCTACGAGCAGTACTTC.

The chain couples TRBV7-8 to TRBJ2-7; D possibly corresponds to TRBD1 (6 bases). Germline loops: CDR1 SGHVS, CDR2 FQNEAQ. The length of the CDR3 is 12 residues. V gave up 4 bases and J gave up 7 bases, with 11 bases separating them. The CDR3 DNA follows: TGTGCCAGCAGCTCAACAGGGTTTGAGCAGTACTTC. Its protein product is CASSSTGFEQYF.

For the CDR3, the DNA is TGTGCCAGCAGAGATTACGGGGAAGCCAAAAACATTCAGTACTTC. This encodes CASRDYGEAKNIQYF. This chain uses TRBV7-2 with TRBJ2-4; possible D gene TRBD2, 5 bases. Trimming took off 6 bases at V and 0 bases at J, with 12 bases between the two ends. The CDR3 is made up of 15 amino acids. Germline V gene data show CDR1 as SGHTA and CDR2 as FQGNSA.

V usage is TRBV7-9 and J usage is TRBJ2-5; 13 bases agree with TRBD2. The CDR3 runs to 15 residues. V was clipped by 9 bases and J by 5 bases; unmatched bases: 9. CDR1 is SEHNR and CDR2 is FQNEAQ in the germline V gene (reference sequence). CDR3 sequence reads: CARSVTSGRLETQYF. The DNA for the CDR3 is TGTGCCAGAAGCGTGACTAGCGGGAGGTTGGAGACCCAGTACTTC.

The chain links TRBV6-1 to TRBJ2-7, with 7 bases that match TRBD1. Trimming at V came to 7 bases and at J to 4 bases, leaving 10 bases not matched to a gene. The CDR3 spans 14 residues. Germline values: CDR1 MNHNS, CDR2 SASEGT. The CDR3 DNA is TGTGCCAGCACGACAGGGCCGGGGCCGTACGAGCAGTACTTC. It translates to CASTTGPGPYEQYF.

The chain has TRBV5-1 and TRBJ2-7, with 8 bases that match TRBD1. The V segment lost 4 bases and the J segment 7 bases; nucleotides outside the gene matches: 10. Germline CDR1 reads SGHRS; CDR2 reads YFSETQ. This CDR3 has 14 amino acids. CDR3 coding DNA: TGCGCCAGCAGCCCGGGACAGGCTATTGGAGAGCAGTACTTC. Translating gives CASSPGQAIGEQYF. Drawing the rest from reference TRBV5-1 and TRBJ2-7, the complete variable domain is KAGVTQTPRYLIKTRGQQVTLSCSPISGHRSVSWYQQTPGQGLQFLFEYFSETQRNKGNFPGRFSGRQFSNSRSEMNVSTLELGDSALYLCASSPGQAIGEQYFGPGTRLTVT.

The V gene is TRBV6-4, the J gene TRBJ1-2; TRBD1 aligns across 9 bases. This CDR3 region has 15 residues. J gave up 6 bases and V 6 bases, and 11 bases lay outside the gene matches. The germline CDR1 and CDR2 sequences are MRHNA and SNTAGT. Here the CDR3 reads CASSKGFGTGNGYTF. CDR3 sequence (DNA): TGTGCCAGCAGCAAAGGGTTCGGGACAGGGAATGGCTACACCTTC.

This clone turned up a few times. This chain connects TRBV4-2 to TRBJ1-3; D uncertain. Germline V gives CDR1 LGHNA, CDR2 YNFKEQ. The CDR3 covers 15 residues. V lost 2 bases to trimming and J lost 0 bases, with 8 bases between them. CDR3 nucleotide sequence: TGTGCCAGCAGCCAATCCCGAGTCTCTGGAAACACCATATATTTT. This gives the protein CASSQSRVSGNTIYF.

The chain links TRBV18 to TRBJ2-3; D unresolved. Germline V gives CDR1 KGHSH, CDR2 LQKENI. Trimming stripped 4 bases from V and 2 bases from J, with 7 bases between. There are 13 residues in the CDR3. The CDR3 spells CASSRDPTDTQYF. CDR3 bases: TGTGCCAGCTCACGAGATCCCACAGATACGCAGTATTTT.

CDR3 DNA sequence: TGTGCCAGCAGCCGGCATTGGGGGGTCGGCCAGCCCCAGCATTTT. Protein: CASSRHWGVGQPQHF. The chain links TRBV9 to TRBJ1-5; tentative D call: TRBD1 (5 bases). The CDR3 is 15 residues long. The V end was cut by 4 bases, the J end by 7 bases, with 18 bases between. Germline loops: CDR1 SGDLS, CDR2 YYNGEE.

The V call is TRBV13, the J call TRBJ2-3; 8 bases are shared with TRBD2. Per the germline V gene, CDR1 is PRHDT and CDR2 is FYEKMQ (reference sequence). The CDR3 length is 17 residues. The V segment lost 5 bases and the J segment 3 bases; nucleotides outside the gene matches: 13. In DNA, the CDR3 is TGTGCCAGCAGCATCAACTTCGGACTAGCCACGACAGATACGCAGTATTTT. Protein: CASSINFGLATTDTQYF.

The chain has TRBV15 and TRBJ2-5; TRBD1 agrees at 7 bases. CDR1 and CDR2 (germline): LNHNV, YYDKDF (reference sequence). After removal of 5 bases from V and 4 bases from J, the junction contained 13 bases not matched to a gene. CDR3 length: 16 amino acids. The CDR3 coding sequence is TGTGCCACCAGCTCAGCCTTGACAGGGATCCGAGAGACCCAGTACTTC. This gives the protein CATSSALTGIRETQYF.

In its sample, this clone was seen a few times. The J gene is TRBJ2-5, the V gene TRBV7-9, with a weak D call TRBD1 (8 bases). V gave up 3 bases and J gave up 5 bases, with 16 bases separating them. The CDR3 has 15 residues. In germline, CDR1 is SEHNR, CDR2 FQNEAQ (reference sequence). The CDR3 is CASSFATGEGETQYF. The CDR3 DNA sequence: TGTGCCAGCAGCTTCGCGACAGGGGAGGGTGAGACCCAGTACTTC.

The chain uses TRBV5-6 and TRBJ1-2; 8 nucleotides align to TRBD1. Germline CDR1 reads SGHDT; CDR2 reads YYEEEE. V dropped 5 bases and J dropped 6; count of bases not matched to a gene: 15. The CDR3 is 16 residues long. In nucleotides, the CDR3 is TGTGCCAGCAGACAAACCGGGACAGGAGGACGACATGGCTACACCTTC. Translating it yields CASRQTGTGGRHGYTF.

The chain uses TRBV5-1 and TRBJ2-7, with 9 bases lining up with TRBD1. The CDR3 is 14 amino acids. The junction had 3 bases not matched to a gene; V was cut back by 0 bases and J by 5 bases. Germline V CDR1 and CDR2: SGHRS, YFSETQ. The CDR3: CASSLVGQGDEQYF. CDR3 nucleotides: TGCGCCAGCAGCTTGGTGGGACAGGGCGACGAGCAGTACTTC.

The chain joins TRBV5-1 to TRBJ2-5; TRBD2 is a possible D gene (6 bases). The ends were cut back, 3 bases at V and 5 bases at J, with 14 bases in the middle. Germline assignment: CDR1 SGHRS and CDR2 YFSETQ. The CDR3 runs to 14 residues. CDR3 loop: CASSSGTWEETQYF. CDR3 nucleotides: TGCGCCAGCAGCTCCGGGACTTGGGAGGAGACCCAGTACTTC.

This sequence joins TRBV2 and TRBJ2-7; TRBD1 agrees at 9 bases. The junction had 4 bases not matched to a gene; V was cut back by 4 bases and J by 6 bases. CDR3 size: 13 residues. The germline V gene has CDR1 SNHLY and CDR2 FYNNEI. Written as DNA, the CDR3 is TGTGCCAGCAGTGTACGACAGGGGGGCGAGCAGTACTTC. Its translation is CASSVRQGGEQYF.

The rearrangement joins TRBV5-1 to TRBJ2-5; D remains ambiguous. V lost 0 bases to trimming and J lost 7 bases, with 10 bases between them. This CDR3 spans 13 amino acids. Germline V lookup: CDR1 SGHRS, CDR2 YFSETQ. The CDR3 loop reads CASSLGGPRTQYF. The CDR3 coding sequence is TGCGCCAGCAGCTTGGGAGGCCCACGGACCCAGTACTTC.

The chain is built from TRBV4-3 and TRBJ2-1, with 8 bases fitting TRBD2. The V and J ends lost 3 bases and 7 bases, in that order; junction bases with no gene match: 5. The CDR3 loop spans 14 amino acids. Germline V lookup: CDR1 LGHNA, CDR2 YSLEER. This chain's CDR3 is CASSQAGGWNEQFF. Written as DNA, the CDR3 is TGCGCCAGCAGCCAGGCGGGGGGTTGGAATGAGCAGTTCTTC.

This chain uses TRBV7-2 with TRBJ2-3, with D possibly matching TRBD2 (5 bases). Germline CDR1 and CDR2: SGHTA and FQGNSA. This CDR3 is 15 amino acids long. V was shortened by 2 bases and J by 2 bases, with 11 bases between the two germline ends. The CDR3 region has the DNA TGTGCCAGCAGCTTAAGGACTCCCGACACAGATACGCAGTATTTT. Encoded protein: CASSLRTPDTDTQYF. Looking up the rest from reference TRBV7-2 and TRBJ2-3 gives the full variable domain: GAGVSQSPSNKVTEKGKDVELRCDPISGHTALYWYRQSLGQGLEFLIYFQGNSAPDKSGLPSDRFSAERTGGSVSTLTIQRTQQEDSAVYLCASSLRTPDTDTQYFGPGTRLTVL.

CDR3 residues: CASRPGDRVGEQYF. CDR3 in DNA: TGTGCCAGCAGGCCCGGGGACAGGGTGGGCGAGCAGTACTTC. The genes are TRBV2 and TRBJ2-7; TRBD1 agrees at 9 bases. The CDR3 spans 14 residues. Per germline, CDR1 SNHLY and CDR2 FYNNEI. With V trimmed by 6 bases and J by 6 bases, 9 bases remained unmatched. Using reference TRBV2 and TRBJ2-7 for the parts outside the CDR3, the full variable domain is EPEVTQTPSHQVTQMGQEVILRCVPISNHLYFYWYRQILGQKVEFLVSFYNNEISEKSEIFDDQFSVERPDGSNFTLKIRSTKLEDSAMYFCASRPGDRVGEQYFGPGTRLTVT.

The chain joins TRBV13 to TRBJ2-5; D is perhaps TRBD1 (7 bases). The CDR3 totals 16 residues. V gave up 5 bases and J gave up 2 bases, with 18 bases separating them. Germline CDR1 reads PRHDT; CDR2 reads FYEKMQ (reference sequence). CDR3 loop: CASSPKQGGQQETQYF. In DNA form, the CDR3 reads TGTGCCAGCAGCCCAAAGCAGGGGGGACAACAAGAGACCCAGTACTTC.

This clone was found a few times. The chain couples TRBV9 to TRBJ1-2; D might be TRBD1 (6 bases). Germline CDR1 SGDLS, CDR2 YYNGEE. Trimming took 4 bases from V and 6 from J, leaving 16 bases between them. The CDR3 consists of 14 residues. The CDR3 reads CASSFGTLRNGYTF. Written as DNA, the CDR3 is TGTGCCAGCAGCTTTGGGACACTTCGAAATGGCTACACCTTC.

J is TRBJ2-7 and V is TRBV7-9; 8 nucleotides match TRBD1. The V gene's germline CDR1 is SEHNR and CDR2 FQNEAQ (reference sequence). V lost 5 bases and J lost 0; bases outside the gene matches: 3. This CDR3 region has 14 residues. CDR3 DNA: TGTGCCAGCAGCCCCGACAGGGGCTCCTACGAGCAGTACTTC. Translation: CASSPDRGSYEQYF. Looking up the rest from reference TRBV7-9 and TRBJ2-7 gives the full variable domain: DTGVSQNPRHKITKRGQNVTFRCDPISEHNRLYWYRQTLGQGPEFLTYFQNEAQLEKSRLLSDRFSAERPKGSFSTLEIQRTEQGDSAMYLCASSPDRGSYEQYFGPGTRLTVT.

The CDR3: CASTGESGSDHEQYF. The DNA of the CDR3 is TGTGCCAGCACCGGGGAGAGCGGGTCCGACCACGAGCAGTACTTC. The chain employs TRBV6-6 and TRBJ2-7, with a weak D call TRBD2 (6 bases). Germline V gives CDR1 MNHNY, CDR2 SVGAGI (reference sequence). Trimming left V 7 bases short and J 5 bases short, with 21 bases between. This CDR3 has 15 amino acids.

This rearrangement joins TRBV5-8 to TRBJ2-5, with TRBD2 matching 14 bases. From germline, CDR1 is SGHTS and CDR2 YDEGEE. J lost 4 bases, V lost 4 bases, and 3 bases had no gene match. The CDR3 contains 15 residues. The CDR3 here is CASSPGLAGAETQYF. Written as DNA, the CDR3 is TGTGCCAGCAGCCCGGGACTAGCGGGGGCAGAGACCCAGTACTTC.

The rearrangement joins TRBV27 to TRBJ2-3; 11 bases map to TRBD2. Germline V gene lookup returns CDR1 MNHEY and CDR2 SMNVEV (reference sequence). Losses at the gene ends were 3 bases for V and 7 bases for J; bases not matched to a gene: 18. CDR3 length: 19 residues. The CDR3, as DNA: TGTGCCAGCAGTTTCGAATCTGGGACTAGCGGACTCCGAAGGAATACGCAGTATTTT. Protein sequence: CASSFESGTSGLRRNTQYF.

V is TRBV19 and J is TRBJ2-7; the D gene is possibly TRBD1 (6 bases). The CDR3 covers 16 residues. The V end lost 0 bases, the J end lost 6 bases, and 18 bases lay between the germline ends. Germline CDR1 and CDR2: LNHDA and SQIVND (reference sequence). The CDR3 protein is CASSIDPRQASVEQYF. CDR3 DNA: TGTGCCAGTAGTATAGATCCCAGACAGGCCTCCGTCGAGCAGTACTTC.

The genes are TRBV11-2 and TRBJ2-1; 8 bases fit TRBD2. V was pared by 7 bases and J by 5 bases, with 10 bases of the junction left unmatched. The V gene's germline CDR1 is SGHAT and CDR2 FQNNGV. The CDR3 has 15 amino acids. In nucleotides, the CDR3 is TGTGCCAGCATCAGAACGACTAGCGCGAACAATGAGCAGTTCTTC. It specifies CASIRTTSANNEQFF.